A single sample is the source of the 3 T cell receptor beta chains below, sequenced in a study of T cells expressing NK-cell markers. TCRdb reprocessed the 5' RACE reads and keeps a single row for each CDR3 protein, giving no DNA. The sample data list 400,000 to 450,000 distinct CDR3 sequences. Sequenced material: blood T cells: a sorted CD56 or NKG2C T cell subset, CD4+ or CD8+ T cells, or bulk PBMC T cells (not recorded which). The origin of the receptors is a woman between 18 and 70 years old in good health.

The chain links TRBV20-1 to TRBJ2-3. This CDR3 contains 13 residues. Germline CDR1 is DFQATT and CDR2 is SNEGSKA (reference sequence). CDR3 in amino acids: CSARGWNTETQYF.

The chain uses TRBV29-1 and TRBJ2-7; without DNA, the TCRdb call of TRBD2 cannot be checked. The CDR3 runs 14 residues. The germline V gene encodes CDR1 SQVTM and CDR2 ANQGSEA. The CDR3 protein is CSVEADGPSYEQYF.

This chain links TRBV5-4 with TRBJ2-6; the D call from TCRdb, TRBD1, cannot be confirmed without DNA. The CDR3 has 16 amino acids. CDR1 and CDR2 from the germline V gene are SGHNT and YYREEE (reference sequence). The CDR3 region is CASTPTLGAGANVLTF.